This is a list of T cell receptor beta chains from one sample in a study of blood T cell repertoires in COVID-19. Profiled with immunoSEQ multiplex PCR; TCRdb holds only in-frame clones, not every one. In the table there are about 120,000 clones, approximately 90% of which are singletons. The sequencing input was peripheral blood. The receptor source for this set is a man between 60 and 75 years old with COVID-19, enrolled during active disease. CDR3s include the opening cysteine and the closing phenylalanine or tryptophan. The D gene is left open where the match is weak. Size is omitted from some rows. Given values are once, few, many or a class for expanded clones.

len | d_gene | j_gene | abundance | v_gene | CDR3aa | CDR3nt
13 | . | TRBJ2-1 | . | TRBV19 | CASTLLGRGQQFF | TGTGCCAGTACCCTCCTTGGCAGGGGCCAGCAGTTCTTC
15 | TRBD1 | TRBJ1-3 | . | TRBV27 | CASSTGGQAGNTIYF | TGTGCCAGCAGTACAGGGGGGCAGGCTGGAAACACCATATATTTT
15 | TRBD1 | TRBJ2-7 | . | TRBV27 | CASSLSTGIDYEQYF | TGTGCCAGCAGTTTATCGACAGGGATTGACTACGAGCAGTACTTC
11 | TRBD2 | TRBJ2-1 | . | TRBV3-1/TRBV3-2 | CASQGLAEQFF | TGTGCCAGCCAAGGACTAGCAGAGCAGTTCTTC
16 | TRBD1 | TRBJ1-6 | many | TRBV9 | CASSASSGTDNSPLHF | TGTGCCAGCAGCGCTAGTTCGGGGACAGATAATTCACCCCTCCACTTT
12 | . | TRBJ1-1 | . | TRBV29-1 | CSAFGSGGFAFF | TGCAGCGCCTTTGGGTCCGGGGGGTTTGCTTTCTTT
13 | TRBD1 | TRBJ1-2 | . | TRBV7-3 | CASSRTGGYGYTF | TGTGCCAGCAGTCGGACAGGGGGATATGGCTACACCTTC
12 | TRBD1 | TRBJ2-5 | . | TRBV19 | CASRTGVETQYF | TGTGCCAGTAGGACAGGGGTGGAGACCCAGTACTTC
14 | . | TRBJ2-3 | few | TRBV3-1/TRBV3-2 | CASSQESQRHTQYF | TGTGCCAGCAGCCAAGAGTCCCAGCGGCATACGCAGTATTTT
16 | TRBD1 | TRBJ1-2 | . | TRBV7-2 | CASSPAPGQRVYGYTF | TGTGCCAGCAGCCCTGCCCCGGGACAGAGGGTCTATGGCTACACCTTC
14 | TRBD1 | TRBJ1-5 | once | TRBV7-9 | CASSSTGANQPQHF | TGTGCCAGCAGTTCTACAGGGGCGAATCAGCCCCAGCATTTT
16 | TRBD1 | TRBJ2-3 | . | TRBV7-2 | CASSFGQGAWADTQYF | TGTGCCAGCAGCTTTGGACAGGGCGCCTGGGCAGATACGCAGTATTTT
14 | TRBD2 | TRBJ2-7 | . | TRBV9 | CASTPHGGAYEQYF | TGTGCCAGCACCCCTCACGGGGGGGCCTACGAGCAGTACTTC
15 | TRBD1 | TRBJ1-1 | . | TRBV2 | CASSPTTGGGTEAFF | TGTGCCAGCAGCCCGACTACAGGGGGCGGGACTGAAGCTTTCTTT
17 | . | TRBJ1-1 | once | TRBV21-1 | CASSKAQGAQWGTEAFF | TGTGCCAGCAGCAAAGCCCAGGGGGCGCAATGGGGCACTGAAGCTTTCTTT
15 | . | TRBJ2-1 | . | TRBV11-2 | CASSLDRVRGNEQFF | TGTGCCAGCAGCTTAGACAGGGTAAGGGGAAATGAGCAGTTCTTC
14 | . | TRBJ1-2 | once | TRBV5-4 | CASSLGEVGYGYTF | TGTGCCAGCAGCTTAGGGGAGGTCGGCTATGGCTACACCTTC
16 | . | TRBJ2-1 | . | TRBV24-1 | CATSEPSGSSYNEQFF | TGTGCCACCAGTGAGCCCAGTGGGAGCTCCTACAATGAGCAGTTCTTC
16 | TRBD1 | TRBJ1-1 | . | TRBV27 | CASSSRDRGMNTEAFF | TGTGCCAGCAGTAGCCGGGACAGAGGAATGAACACTGAAGCTTTCTTT
13 | . | TRBJ2-7 | few | TRBV18 | CASSQEVSYEQYF | TGTGCCAGCTCCCAGGAAGTCTCCTACGAGCAGTACTTC
16 | . | TRBJ2-7 | . | TRBV24-1 | CATSGPSTQHSYEQYF | TGTGCCACCAGTGGTCCCTCGACACAACACTCCTACGAGCAGTACTTC
16 | TRBD1 | TRBJ1-5 | . | TRBV5-4 | CASSLMGQGAGQPQHF | TGTGCCAGCAGCTTGATGGGACAGGGGGCAGGGCAGCCCCAGCATTTT
14 | . | TRBJ1-1 | few | TRBV5-1 | CASSLTGRSTEAFF | TGCGCCAGCAGCTTGACAGGGCGGTCCACTGAAGCTTTCTTT
15 | TRBD2 | TRBJ2-1 | once | TRBV10-2 | CASSWGTSGYNEQFF | TGCGCCAGCAGTTGGGGGACTAGCGGTTACAATGAGCAGTTCTTC
15 | . | TRBJ2-1 | once | TRBV10-2 | CASSESLYSVNEQFF | TGCGCCAGCAGTGAGTCGTTGTATTCAGTCAATGAGCAGTTCTTC
16 | TRBD1 | TRBJ1-2 | . | TRBV4-2 | CASSQGPDRTNYGYTF | TGTGCCAGCAGCCAGGGCCCGGACAGGACCAACTATGGCTACACCTTC
18 | TRBD1 | TRBJ1-5 | . | TRBV6-2/TRBV6-3 | CASSLRPRDRRDDQPQHF | TGTGCCAGCAGCTTACGCCCCCGGGACAGGCGGGATGATCAGCCCCAGCATTTT
15 | TRBD1 | TRBJ2-2 | . | TRBV2 | CASRSDRGRTGELFF | TGTGCCAGCAGATCGGACAGGGGGCGAACCGGGGAGCTGTTTTTT
13 | . | TRBJ1-1 | . | TRBV29-1 | CSVEGVRGNEAFF | TGCAGCGTTGAAGGCGTCAGGGGCAATGAAGCTTTCTTT
13 | . | TRBJ2-2 | . | TRBV27 | CASSLQLAGELFF | TGTGCCAGCAGTTTACAGCTAGCCGGGGAGCTGTTTTTT
16 | TRBD2 | TRBJ2-1 | . | TRBV10-1 | CASRWASGGTYNEQFF | TGCGCCAGCAGATGGGCTAGCGGGGGGACCTACAATGAGCAGTTCTTC
13 | . | TRBJ1-1 | . | TRBV19 | CASSIQTGAEAFF | TGTGCCAGTAGTATCCAGACAGGAGCTGAAGCTTTCTTT
15 | TRBD1 | TRBJ1-3 | once | TRBV7-9 | CASSPFGTAGNTIYF | TGTGCCAGCAGCCCTTTTGGGACAGCTGGAAACACCATATATTTT
14 | . | TRBJ1-2 | . | TRBV19 | CASSITGIVGGYTF | TGTGCCAGTAGTATCACAGGGATTGTGGGTGGCTACACCTTC
15 | TRBD1 | TRBJ1-2 | . | TRBV25-1 | CASSVGTGESYGYTF | TGTGCCAGCAGTGTAGGGACAGGGGAATCGTATGGCTACACCTTC